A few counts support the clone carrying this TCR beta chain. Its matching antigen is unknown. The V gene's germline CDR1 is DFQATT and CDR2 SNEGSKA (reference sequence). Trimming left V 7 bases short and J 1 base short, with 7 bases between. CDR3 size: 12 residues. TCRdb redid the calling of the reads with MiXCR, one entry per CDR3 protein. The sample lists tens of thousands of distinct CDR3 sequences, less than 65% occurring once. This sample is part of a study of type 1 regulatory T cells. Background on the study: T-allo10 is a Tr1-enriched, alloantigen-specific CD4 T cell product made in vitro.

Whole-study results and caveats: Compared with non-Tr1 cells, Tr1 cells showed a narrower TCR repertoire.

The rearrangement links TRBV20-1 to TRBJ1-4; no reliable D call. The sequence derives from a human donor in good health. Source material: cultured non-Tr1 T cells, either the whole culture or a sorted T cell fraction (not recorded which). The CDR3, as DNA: TGCAGTGTATCGGTAACTAATGAAAAACTGTTTTTT. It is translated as CSVSVTNEKLFF.